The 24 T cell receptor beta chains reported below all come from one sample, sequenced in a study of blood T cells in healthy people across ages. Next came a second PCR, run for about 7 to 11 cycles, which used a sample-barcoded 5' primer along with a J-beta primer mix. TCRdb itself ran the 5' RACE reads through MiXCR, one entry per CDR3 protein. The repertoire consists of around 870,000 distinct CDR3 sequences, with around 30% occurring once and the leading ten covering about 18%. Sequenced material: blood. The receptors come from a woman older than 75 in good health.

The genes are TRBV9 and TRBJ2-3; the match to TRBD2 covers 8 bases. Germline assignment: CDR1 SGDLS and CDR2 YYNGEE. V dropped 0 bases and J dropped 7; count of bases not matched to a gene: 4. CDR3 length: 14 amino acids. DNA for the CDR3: TGTGCCAGCAGCGTAGTCGGGGGGGCTAATACGCAGTATTTT. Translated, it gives CASSVVGGANTQYF. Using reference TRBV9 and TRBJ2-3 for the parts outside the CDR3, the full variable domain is DSGVTQTPKHLITATGQRVTLRCSPRSGDLSVYWYQQSLDQGLQFLIQYYNGEERAKGNILERFSAQQFPDLHSELNLSSLELGDSALYFCASSVVGGANTQYFGPGTRLTVL.

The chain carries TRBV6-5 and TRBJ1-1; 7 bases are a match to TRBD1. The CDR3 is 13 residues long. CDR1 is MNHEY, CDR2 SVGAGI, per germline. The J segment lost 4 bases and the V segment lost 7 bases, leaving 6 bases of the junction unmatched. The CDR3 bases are TGTGCCAGCACCCTCCCAGGGGGCACTGAAGCTTTCTTT. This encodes CASTLPGGTEAFF.

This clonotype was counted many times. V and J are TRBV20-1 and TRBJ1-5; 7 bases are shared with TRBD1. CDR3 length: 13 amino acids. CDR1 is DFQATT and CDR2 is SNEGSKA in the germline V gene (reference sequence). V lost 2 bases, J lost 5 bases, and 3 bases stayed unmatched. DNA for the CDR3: TGCAGTGCTAGACGGGACAGCTATCAGCCCCAGCATTTT. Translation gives CSARRDSYQPQHF.

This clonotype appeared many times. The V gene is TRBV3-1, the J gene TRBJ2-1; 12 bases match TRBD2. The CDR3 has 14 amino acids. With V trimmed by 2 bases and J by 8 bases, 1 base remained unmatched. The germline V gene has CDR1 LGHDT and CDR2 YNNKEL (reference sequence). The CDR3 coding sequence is TGTGCCAGCAGCCAACTAGCGGGGGGGCATGAGCAGTTCTTC. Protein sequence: CASSQLAGGHEQFF.

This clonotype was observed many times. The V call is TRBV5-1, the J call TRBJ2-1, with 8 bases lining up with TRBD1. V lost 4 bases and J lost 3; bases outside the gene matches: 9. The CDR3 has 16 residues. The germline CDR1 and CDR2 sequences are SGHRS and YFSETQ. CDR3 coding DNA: TGCGCCAGCAGCCGTTCAGGGACAGGAATCTACAATGAGCAGTTCTTC. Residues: CASSRSGTGIYNEQFF.

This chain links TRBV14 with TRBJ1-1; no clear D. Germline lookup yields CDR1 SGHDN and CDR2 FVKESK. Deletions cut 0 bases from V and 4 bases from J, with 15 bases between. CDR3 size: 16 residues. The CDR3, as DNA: TGTGCCAGCAGCCAAGATCGGGCCAGATTACTCACTGAAGCTTTCTTT. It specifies CASSQDRARLLTEAFF.

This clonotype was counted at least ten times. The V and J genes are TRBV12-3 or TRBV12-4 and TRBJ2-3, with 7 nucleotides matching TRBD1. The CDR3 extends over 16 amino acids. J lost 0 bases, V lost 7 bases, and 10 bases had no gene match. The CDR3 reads CASKRQGSLSTDTQYF. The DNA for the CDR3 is TGTGCCAGCAAAAGACAGGGTTCCCTAAGCACAGATACGCAGTATTTT.

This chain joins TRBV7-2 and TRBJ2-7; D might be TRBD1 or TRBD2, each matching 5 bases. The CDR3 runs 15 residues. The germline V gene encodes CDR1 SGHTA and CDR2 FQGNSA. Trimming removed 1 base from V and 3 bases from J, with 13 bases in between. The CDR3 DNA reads TGTGCCAGCAGCTTAGATCCAGGGACCCTCTACGAGCAGTACTTC. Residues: CASSLDPGTLYEQYF.

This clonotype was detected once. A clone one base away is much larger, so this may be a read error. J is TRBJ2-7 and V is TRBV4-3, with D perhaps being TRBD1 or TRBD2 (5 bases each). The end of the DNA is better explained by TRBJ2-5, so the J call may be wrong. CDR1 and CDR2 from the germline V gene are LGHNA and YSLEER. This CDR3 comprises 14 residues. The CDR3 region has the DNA TGCGCCAGCAGCCGAGATGGGACCTGGGAGACCCAGTACTTC. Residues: CASSRDGTWETQYF.

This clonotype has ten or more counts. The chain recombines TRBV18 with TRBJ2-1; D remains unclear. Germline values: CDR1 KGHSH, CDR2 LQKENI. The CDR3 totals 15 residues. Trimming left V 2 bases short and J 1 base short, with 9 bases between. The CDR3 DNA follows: TGTGCCAGCTCACCAGGTAGCTATTCCTACAATGAGCAGTTCTTC. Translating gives CASSPGSYSYNEQFF. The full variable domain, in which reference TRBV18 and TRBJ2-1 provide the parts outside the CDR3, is NAGVMQNPRHLVRRRGQEARLRCSPMKGHSHVYWYRQLPEEGLKFMVYLQKENIIDESGMPKERFSAEFPKEGPSILRIQQVVRGDSAAYFCASSPGSYSYNEQFFGPGTRLTVL.

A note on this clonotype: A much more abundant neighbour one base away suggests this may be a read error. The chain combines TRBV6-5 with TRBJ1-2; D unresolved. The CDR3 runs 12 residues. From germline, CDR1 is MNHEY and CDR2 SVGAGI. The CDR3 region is CAGSYIGGGYTF. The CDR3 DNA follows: TGTGCCGGCAGTTACATAGGAGGTGGCTACACCTTC.

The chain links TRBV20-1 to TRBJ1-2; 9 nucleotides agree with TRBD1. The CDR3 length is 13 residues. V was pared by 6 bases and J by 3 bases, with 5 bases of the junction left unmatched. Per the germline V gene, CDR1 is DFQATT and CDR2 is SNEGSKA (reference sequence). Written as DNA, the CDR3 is TGCAGTGCGCGGGACAGGGCCGACTATGGCTACACCTTC. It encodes CSARDRADYGYTF.

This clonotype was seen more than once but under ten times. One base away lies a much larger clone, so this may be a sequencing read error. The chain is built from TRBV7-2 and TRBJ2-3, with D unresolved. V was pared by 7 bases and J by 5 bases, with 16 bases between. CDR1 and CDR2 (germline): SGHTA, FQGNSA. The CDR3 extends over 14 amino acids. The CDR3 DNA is TGTGCCAGCACCATAGGCGAGGTCCAAGATACGCAGTATTTT. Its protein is CASTIGEVQDTQYF.

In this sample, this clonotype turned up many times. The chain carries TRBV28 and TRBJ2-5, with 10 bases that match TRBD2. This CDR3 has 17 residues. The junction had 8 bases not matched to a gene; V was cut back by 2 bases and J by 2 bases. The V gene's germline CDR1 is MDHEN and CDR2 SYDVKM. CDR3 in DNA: TGTGCCAGCAGTTTAGGTTCCCTAGCGGGGGTACAAGAGACCCAGTACTTC. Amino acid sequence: CASSLGSLAGVQETQYF.

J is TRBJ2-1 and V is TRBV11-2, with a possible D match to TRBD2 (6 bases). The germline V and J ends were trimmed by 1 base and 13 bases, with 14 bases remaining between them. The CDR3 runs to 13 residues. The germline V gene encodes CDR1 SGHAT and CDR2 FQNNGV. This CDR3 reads CASSLGARETQFF. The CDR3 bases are TGTGCCAGCAGCTTAGGGGCTCGGGAGACCCAGTTCTTC. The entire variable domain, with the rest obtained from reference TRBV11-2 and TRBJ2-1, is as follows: EAGVAQSPRYKIIEKRQSVAFWCNPISGHATLYWYQQILGQGPKLLIQFQNNGVVDDSQLPKDRFSAERLKGVDSTLKIQPAKLEDSAVYLCASSLGARETQFFGPGTRLTVL.

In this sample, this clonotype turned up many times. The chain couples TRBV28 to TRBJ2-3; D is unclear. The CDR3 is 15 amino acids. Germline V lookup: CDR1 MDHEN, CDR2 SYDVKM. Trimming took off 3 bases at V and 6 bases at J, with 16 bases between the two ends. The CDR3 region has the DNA TGTGCCAGCAGTTTCGGGCCAGGACCCTGGGATACGCAGTATTTT. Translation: CASSFGPGPWDTQYF.

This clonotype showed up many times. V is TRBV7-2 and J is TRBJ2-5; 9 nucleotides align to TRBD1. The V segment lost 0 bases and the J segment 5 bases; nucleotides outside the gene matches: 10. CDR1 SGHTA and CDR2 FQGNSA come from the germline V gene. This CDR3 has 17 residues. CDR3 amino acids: CASSLAGQGLIKETQYF. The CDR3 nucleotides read TGTGCCAGCAGCTTAGCGGGACAGGGTCTTATTAAGGAGACCCAGTACTTC.

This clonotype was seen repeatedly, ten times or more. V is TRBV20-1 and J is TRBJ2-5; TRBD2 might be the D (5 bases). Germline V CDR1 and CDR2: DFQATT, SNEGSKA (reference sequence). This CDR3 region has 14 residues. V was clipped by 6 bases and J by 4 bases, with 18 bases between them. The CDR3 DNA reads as TGCAGTGCCTTAGATCGGAGAGGGTCAGAGACCCAGTACTTC. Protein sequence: CSALDRRGSETQYF.

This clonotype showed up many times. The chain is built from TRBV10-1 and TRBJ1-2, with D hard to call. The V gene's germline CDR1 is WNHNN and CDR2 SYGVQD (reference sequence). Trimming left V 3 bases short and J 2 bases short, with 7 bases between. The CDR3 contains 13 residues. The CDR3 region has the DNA TGCGCCAGCAGTGATGGACTGAACTATGGCTACACCTTC. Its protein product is CASSDGLNYGYTF.

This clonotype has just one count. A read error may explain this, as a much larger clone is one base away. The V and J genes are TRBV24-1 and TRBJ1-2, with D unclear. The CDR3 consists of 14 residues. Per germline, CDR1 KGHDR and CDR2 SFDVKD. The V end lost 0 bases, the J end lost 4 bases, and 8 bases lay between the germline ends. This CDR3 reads CATSDLQQSYGYTF. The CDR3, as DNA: TGTGCCACCAGTGATTTGCAACAGAGCTATGGCTACACCTTC.

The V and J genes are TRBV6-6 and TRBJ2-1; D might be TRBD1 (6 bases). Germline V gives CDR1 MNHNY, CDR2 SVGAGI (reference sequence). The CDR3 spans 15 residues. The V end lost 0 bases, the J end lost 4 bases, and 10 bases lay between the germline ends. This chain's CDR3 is CASSYSGAIYNEQFF. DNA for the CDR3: TGTGCCAGCAGTTACTCGGGGGCTATTTACAATGAGCAGTTCTTC.

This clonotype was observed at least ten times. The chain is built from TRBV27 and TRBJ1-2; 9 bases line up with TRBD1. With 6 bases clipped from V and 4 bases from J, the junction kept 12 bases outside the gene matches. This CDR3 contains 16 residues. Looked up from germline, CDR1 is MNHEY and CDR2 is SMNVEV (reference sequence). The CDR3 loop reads CASRHTGGGRFYGYTF. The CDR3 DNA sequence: TGTGCCAGCAGACATACAGGGGGCGGCCGATTCTATGGCTACACCTTC.

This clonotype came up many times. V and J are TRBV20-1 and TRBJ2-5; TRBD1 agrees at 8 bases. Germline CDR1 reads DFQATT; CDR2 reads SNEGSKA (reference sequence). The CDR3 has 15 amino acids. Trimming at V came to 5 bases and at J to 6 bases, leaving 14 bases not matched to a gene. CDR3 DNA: TGCAGTGCTTCACCGGGGACAGGTCCGAGGAAGACCCAGTACTTC. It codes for CSASPGTGPRKTQYF.

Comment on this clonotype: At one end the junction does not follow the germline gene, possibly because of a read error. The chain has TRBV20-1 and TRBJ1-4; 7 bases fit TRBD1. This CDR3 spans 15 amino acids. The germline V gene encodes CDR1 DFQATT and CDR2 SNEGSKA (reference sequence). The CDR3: CGARTTGQHNEKLFF. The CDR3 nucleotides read TGCGGTGCTAGGACGACGGGACAGCATAATGAAAAACTGTTTTTT.